Sequencing of this T cell receptor (beta chain) was carried out in a study of blood T cell repertoires in COVID-19. TCRdb keeps only in-frame clones here, not all; method: immunoSEQ multiplex PCR. This table has 250,000 to 300,000 clones, approximately 89% appearing once. This clone appeared a few times. Sample: PBMCs or T cells enriched from blood (not recorded which). The TCR originated in a woman aged 55-70 years who had recovered from COVID-19.

The CDR3 loop is CASSLEVWGAVGYTF. CDR3 nucleotide sequence: TGTGCCAGCAGCTTAGAGGTTTGGGGCGCGGTTGGCTACACCTTC. J is TRBJ1-2 and V is TRBV11-2, with D perhaps TRBD1 (5 bases). Trimming cost V 0 bases and J 7 bases, with 15 bases left between them. This CDR3 has 15 amino acids. In germline, CDR1 is SGHAT, CDR2 FQNNGV.